Following are 8 T cell receptor beta chains from one sample sequenced in a study of cytomegalovirus exposure and HLA in healthy donors (dated 2017 in TCRdb). The library was prepared using the immunoSEQ multiplex PCR assay. For the multiplex PCR, a mixture combining 60 forward primers for TCR Vbeta segments and 13 reverse primers for TCR Jbeta segments was used. What TCRdb holds here is the immuneACCESS table cut down to in-frame rearrangements. Part of the clones is not present; checked against another copy, under half of the missing clones reflect an unresolved V gene, and the others are unexplained. For this sample the table gives about 98,000 clones, of which over 65% were detected only once. The ten largest clones represent 16% of the sample. Input material: PBMCs. These receptors all stem from a man between 60 and 75 years old in good health and CMV-seropositive.

This chain connects TRBV6-1 to TRBJ1-2; 11 nucleotides match TRBD1. Per germline, CDR1 MNHNS and CDR2 SASEGT. The V and J ends lost 6 bases and 6 bases, in that order; junction bases with no gene match: 9. CDR3 length: 15 residues. CDR3 residues: CASRFLDRGLDGYTF. CDR3 nucleotide sequence: TGTGCCAGCAGATTTCTGGACAGGGGGCTCGATGGCTACACCTTC.

The V call is TRBV6-5, the J call TRBJ2-7, with D maybe TRBD2 (6 bases). The CDR3 loop spans 16 amino acids. Per germline, CDR1 MNHEY and CDR2 SVGAGI. Trimming shortened V by 0 bases and J by 0 bases, and 12 bases separated the two germline ends. CDR3 loop: CASSYSRTISSYEQYF. CDR3 bases: TGTGCCAGCAGTTACTCTAGGACTATTAGCTCCTACGAGCAGTACTTC.

The genes are TRBV6-5 and TRBJ2-7; 11 bases are a match to TRBD1. CDR1 and CDR2 (germline): MNHEY, SVGAGI. This CDR3 is built from 16 residues. Germline trimming cut 4 bases from V and 5 bases from J; bases unmatched to any gene: 10. The DNA for the CDR3 is TGTGCCAGCAGTTCTACGGACAGGGGGCCGGTAAACGAGCAGTACTTC. It is translated as CASSSTDRGPVNEQYF.

The chain is built from TRBV5-1 and TRBJ2-7, with D possibly TRBD2 on 6 matching bases. There are 15 residues in the CDR3. V shed 1 base and J shed 1 base, with 12 bases lying between them. In germline, CDR1 is SGHRS, CDR2 YFSETQ. This CDR3 reads CASSLSASGSYEQYF. Written as DNA, the CDR3 is TGCGCCAGCAGCTTGTCAGCGAGCGGGTCCTACGAGCAGTACTTC.

The V gene is TRBV27, the J gene TRBJ2-4, with D maybe TRBD2 (6 bases). The CDR3 sequence is 13 residues long. Deletions cut 3 bases from V and 5 bases from J, with 8 bases between. Germline-derived CDR1 and CDR2 are MNHEY and SMNVEV (reference sequence). CDR3 nucleotide sequence: TGTGCCAGCAGTTTGTGGGGGGAAAACATTCAGTACTTC. This sequence encodes CASSLWGENIQYF.

This chain connects TRBV18 to TRBJ2-7; the D gene is possibly TRBD1 (6 bases). This CDR3 comprises 14 residues. V was cut by 1 base and J by 3 bases, with 10 bases left in between. Germline CDR1 KGHSH, CDR2 LQKENI. The CDR3 coding sequence is TGTGCCAGCTCACCACAAGGGGGTGGCTACGAGCAGTACTTC. Protein: CASSPQGGGYEQYF.

This clone turned up a few times. The chain has TRBV27 and TRBJ2-7; 7 positions agree with TRBD2. In germline, CDR1 is MNHEY, CDR2 SMNVEV (reference sequence). V gave up 10 bases and J gave up 4 bases; unmatched junction bases: 10. The CDR3 runs to 13 residues. The CDR3 DNA is TGTGCCACCGCCGTCGGGGGGAGATACGAGCAGTACTTC. This gives the protein CATAVGGRYEQYF.

This chain connects TRBV13 to TRBJ2-5; 14 bases map to TRBD2. CDR1 is PRHDT and CDR2 is FYEKMQ in the germline V gene (reference sequence). V was clipped by 4 bases and J by 4 bases; unmatched bases: 11. The CDR3 loop spans 18 amino acids. The CDR3 reads CASSYRRLAGGPRETQYF. In DNA form, the CDR3 reads TGTGCCAGCAGCTATAGAAGACTAGCGGGGGGGCCGAGAGAGACCCAGTACTTC.